This T cell receptor (beta chain) was sequenced during a study of blood T cell repertoires in COVID-19. The length of the CDR3 is 15 residues. V shed 1 base and J 6 bases; nucleotides not matched to a gene: 6. CDR1 SGHDN and CDR2 FVKESK come from the germline V gene. Sequenced by immunoSEQ multiplex PCR; TCRdb stores in-frame clones only, minus some. The repertoire holds approximately 260,000 clones, with just over 90% as singletons. V and J are TRBV14 and TRBJ1-2; TRBD1 aligns across 9 bases. Sequencing used PBMCs or T cells enriched from blood (not recorded which). This TCR derives from a woman aged 18-29 years who had recovered from COVID-19. The CDR3 DNA sequence: TGTGCCAGCAGCCAAGTCCGGACAGGGGAGGATGGCTACACCTTC. Amino acid sequence: CASSQVRTGEDGYTF.